What follows are 13 T cell receptor beta chains derived from one specimen sequenced in a study of blood T cell repertoires in COVID-19. Measured with immunoSEQ multiplex PCR; TCRdb has only the in-frame clones, and not every one. The sample carries 300,000 or so clones, about 88% recorded once. The specimen sequenced was PBMCs or T cells enriched from blood (not recorded which). The receptor set was obtained from a man aged 60-69 years who had recovered from COVID-19.

The V and J genes are TRBV27 and TRBJ2-1; the match to TRBD2 covers 12 bases. The V gene's germline CDR1 is MNHEY and CDR2 SMNVEV (reference sequence). This CDR3 comprises 15 residues. The J segment lost 11 bases and the V segment lost 4 bases, leaving 9 bases of the junction unmatched. CDR3 residues: CASSSGTSGRGKQFF. In DNA form, the CDR3 reads TGTGCCAGCAGTTCAGGGACTAGCGGGCGTGGTAAGCAGTTCTTC.

To note about this clone: This same CDR3 is encoded by further DNA sequences in the sample. The rearrangement joins TRBV18 to TRBJ1-1; D possibly corresponds to TRBD1 (6 bases). Trimming cost V 6 bases and J 5 bases, with 10 bases left between them. This CDR3 has 12 residues. Germline loops: CDR1 KGHSH, CDR2 LQKENI. The CDR3 DNA reads TGTGCCAGCTCCCTACAGGGAACTGAAGCTTTCTTT. Residues: CASSLQGTEAFF.

V and J are TRBV18 and TRBJ1-1; D may be TRBD1 (6 bases). Deletions cut 3 bases from V and 0 bases from J, with 8 bases between. Germline V CDR1 and CDR2: KGHSH, LQKENI. The CDR3 totals 14 residues. The CDR3 nucleotides are TGTGCCAGCTCACCGCACAGGGTGAACACTGAAGCTTTCTTT. This translates into CASSPHRVNTEAFF.

CDR3 loop: CASSAGAGNTIYF. CDR3 sequence (DNA): TGTGCCAGCAGTGCAGGGGCTGGAAACACCATATATTTT. The V and J genes are TRBV13 and TRBJ1-3; tentative D call: TRBD1 (6 bases). V shed 6 bases and J shed 2 bases, with 8 bases lying between them. CDR3 length equals 13 residues. Germline CDR1 PRHDT, CDR2 FYEKMQ (reference sequence). The entire variable domain, with the rest obtained from reference TRBV13 and TRBJ1-3, is as follows: AAGVIQSPRHLIKEKRETATLKCYPIPRHDTVYWYQQGPGQDPQFLISFYEKMQSDKGSIPDRFSAQQFSDYHSELNMSSLELGDSALYFCASSAGAGNTIYFGEGSWLTVV.

The V gene is TRBV9, the J gene TRBJ2-2, with D possibly matching TRBD2 (6 bases). The CDR3 loop spans 16 amino acids. V lost 0 bases and J 1 base, leaving 10 bases between the germline ends. CDR1 is SGDLS, CDR2 YYNGEE, per germline. CDR3 DNA sequence: TGTGCCAGCAGCGTAGGGCTAGCGAAGAACACCGGGGAGCTGTTTTTT. This translates into CASSVGLAKNTGELFF. Full variable domain (missing parts from reference TRBV9 and TRBJ2-2): DSGVTQTPKHLITATGQRVTLRCSPRSGDLSVYWYQQSLDQGLQFLIQYYNGEERAKGNILERFSAQQFPDLHSELNLSSLELGDSALYFCASSVGLAKNTGELFFGEGSRLTVL.

The chain couples TRBV19 to TRBJ1-1; TRBD1 is a possible D gene (5 bases). Germline V lookup: CDR1 LNHDA, CDR2 SQIVND (reference sequence). This CDR3 is built from 15 residues. V was trimmed by 5 bases and J by 0 bases, leaving 13 bases between them. CDR3 amino acids: CASSVQVMMNTEAFF. As DNA, the CDR3 is TGTGCCAGTAGTGTACAGGTTATGATGAACACTGAAGCTTTCTTT.

This clone was recorded once. This CDR3 reads CASSSDRGMGTEAFF. CDR3 in DNA: TGCGCCAGCAGCTCCGACAGGGGGATGGGGACTGAAGCTTTCTTT. The chain is built from TRBV5-1 and TRBJ1-1, with 9 bases lining up with TRBD1. The CDR3 is 15 residues long. V lost 3 bases, J lost 5 bases, and 8 bases stayed unmatched. CDR1 is SGHRS and CDR2 is YFSETQ in the germline V gene.

Concerning this clone: Relative to the germline gene, one junction end is altered; a read error may explain this. The chain combines TRBV7-7 with TRBJ2-5, with 9 bases matching TRBD2. The CDR3 extends over 14 amino acids. Looked up from germline, CDR1 is SSHAT and CDR2 is FNYEAQ (reference sequence). The CDR3: CASSKSSGTETQYF. The CDR3 DNA follows: TGTGCTAGCAGCAAATCTAGCGGGACAGAGACCCAGTACTTC.

The chain carries TRBV27 and TRBJ1-5, with a weak D call TRBD1 (6 bases). The CDR3 runs 15 residues. Trimming removed 8 bases at V and 2 bases at J, with 16 bases between. Germline CDR1 reads MNHEY; CDR2 reads SMNVEV (reference sequence). This chain's CDR3 is CASGETGFGNQPQHF. The CDR3 nucleotides are TGTGCCAGCGGGGAAACAGGGTTTGGCAATCAGCCCCAGCATTTT.

The CDR3 nucleotides read TGCGCCAGCAGCCAAGATCGGACGGGACAGGGGGCCTACGAGCAGTACTTC. Its protein is CASSQDRTGQGAYEQYF. The chain joins TRBV4-3 to TRBJ2-7; TRBD1 matches 11 bases. The CDR3 is 17 amino acids. Trimming at V came to 0 bases and at J to 2 bases, leaving 6 bases not matched to a gene. Germline CDR1 is LGHNA and CDR2 is YSLEER.

The chain couples TRBV7-3 to TRBJ1-6; TRBD1 aligns across 9 bases. Germline-derived CDR1 and CDR2 are SGHTA and FQGTGA. CDR3 length: 15 amino acids. V dropped 4 bases and J dropped 7; count of bases not matched to a gene: 5. The CDR3: CASSYSGTGNSPLHF. As DNA, the CDR3 is TGTGCCAGCAGCTACTCCGGGACAGGGAATTCACCCCTCCACTTT.

The chain is built from TRBV3-1 (or the pseudogene TRBV3-2) and TRBJ2-7; unclear D gene. Germline V CDR1 and CDR2: LGHDT, YNNKEL (reference sequence). The V end lost 1 base, the J end lost 5 bases, and 6 bases lay between the germline ends. The CDR3 has 12 residues. This chain's CDR3 is CASSQVRHEQYF. CDR3 coding DNA: TGTGCCAGCAGCCAAGTCAGGCACGAGCAGTACTTC.

The chain uses TRBV6-1 and TRBJ1-5; 10 bases match TRBD1. The CDR3 runs 18 residues. Trimming at V came to 3 bases and at J to 1 base, leaving 9 bases not matched to a gene. CDR1 and CDR2 (germline): MNHNS, SASEGT. For the CDR3, the DNA is TGTGCCAGCAGTGACTACGACAGGGGGCGCATAAGCAATCAGCCCCAGCATTTT. This translates into CASSDYDRGRISNQPQHF.